The next 12 T cell receptor beta chains were all read from a single sample in a study of cytomegalovirus exposure and HLA in healthy donors. In the PCR, 60 Vbeta and 13 Jbeta primers were used. Assay: immunoSEQ multiplex PCR; the TCRdb copy retains only in-frame clones and omits some. The sample contains around 150,000 clones, around 86% of which appear only once. Sequencing used PBMCs. Source of these receptors: a woman aged 45-65 years in good health and CMV-seropositive.

The chain combines TRBV9 with TRBJ1-5; no firm D call. V was cut by 0 bases and J by 4 bases, with 5 bases left in between. From germline, CDR1 is SGDLS and CDR2 YYNGEE. This CDR3 contains 13 residues. As DNA, the CDR3 is TGTGCCAGCAGCGTAGTCCCTAATCAGCCCCAGCATTTT. Translating gives CASSVVPNQPQHF.

The V and J genes are TRBV7-8 and TRBJ2-2; D unclear. V was pared by 6 bases and J by 4 bases, with 18 bases between. CDR3 length equals 16 residues. Per germline, CDR1 SGHVS and CDR2 FQNEAQ. CDR3 residues: CASSPIIRSGTGELFF. The CDR3 nucleotides are TGTGCCAGCAGTCCAATTATTAGATCAGGCACCGGGGAGCTGTTTTTT. The full variable domain, completed using reference TRBV7-8 and TRBJ2-2, is GAGVSQSPRYKVAKRGQDVALRCDPISGHVSLFWYQQALGQGPEFLTYFQNEAQLDKSGLPSDRFFAERPEGSVSTLKIQRTQQEDSAVYLCASSPIIRSGTGELFFGEGSRLTVL.

This clone was recorded once. The genes are TRBV6-4 and TRBJ1-1, with D possibly matching TRBD1 (6 bases). The V end lost 5 bases, the J end lost 6 bases, and 13 bases lay between the germline ends. Germline V CDR1 and CDR2: MRHNA, SNTAGT. The CDR3 runs to 13 residues. For the CDR3, the DNA is TGTGCCAGCAGTTTCCAAGCAGGGGCTGAAGCTTTCTTT. Translated: CASSFQAGAEAFF.

This chain connects TRBV5-3 to TRBJ2-2, with 9 bases that match TRBD2. TRBV5-3 falls under the ORF class, with uncertain function. CDR3 size: 16 residues. V trimming: 0 bases; J trimming: 2 bases; junction bases outside the gene matches: 2. The CDR3 sequence is CARSLGSGGNTGELFF. The CDR3 coding sequence is TGTGCCAGAAGCTTGGGTAGCGGGGGAAACACCGGGGAGCTGTTTTTT.

This chain joins TRBV6-5 and TRBJ2-7, with D possibly TRBD1 on 5 matching bases. The CDR3 contains 11 residues. Trimming left V 7 bases short and J 6 bases short, with 10 bases between. Germline assignment: CDR1 MNHEY and CDR2 SVGAGI. The CDR3 protein is CASTRGSEQYF. The CDR3 nucleotides read TGTGCCAGCACAAGGGGTTCCGAGCAGTACTTC.

This chain connects TRBV19 to TRBJ2-5, with 7 bases that match TRBD1. The J call may not be correct, given that the DNA end is closer to TRBJ2-7. This CDR3 region has 16 residues. Germline assignment: CDR1 LNHDA and CDR2 SQIVND (reference sequence). The CDR3: CASSTPTGATSYEQYF. The CDR3 DNA sequence: TGTGCCAGTAGTACCCCAACAGGGGCCACCTCCTACGAGCAGTACTTC.

V usage is TRBV5-1 and J usage is TRBJ2-7; perhaps TRBD2 as D (5 bases). Germline lookup yields CDR1 SGHRS and CDR2 YFSETQ. The ends were cut back, 0 bases at V and 4 bases at J, with 11 bases in the middle. This CDR3 has 14 amino acids. CDR3 region: CASSLAEGVYEQYF. The CDR3 DNA is TGCGCCAGCAGCTTGGCCGAGGGAGTTTACGAGCAGTACTTC.

The chain recombines TRBV21-1 with TRBJ1-5. TRBV21-1 is flagged as a pseudogene. CDR3 length: 17 residues. CDR3 sequence: CASRQAVGNRGNQPQHF. The CDR3 DNA reads as TGTGCCAGCCGCCAAGCAGTAGGGAATCGGGGAAATCAGCCCCAGCATTTT.

The chain uses TRBV7-8 and TRBJ2-3; D gene uncertain. Looked up from germline, CDR1 is SGHVS and CDR2 is FQNEAQ. CDR3 length: 14 amino acids. V gave up 2 bases and J gave up 5 bases, with 11 bases separating them. Here the CDR3 DNA reads TGTGCCAGCAGCTTAACGGAGTATCGAGATACGCAGTATTTT. Amino acids: CASSLTEYRDTQYF. The complete variable domain, with remaining parts taken from reference TRBV7-8 and TRBJ2-3, reads GAGVSQSPRYKVAKRGQDVALRCDPISGHVSLFWYQQALGQGPEFLTYFQNEAQLDKSGLPSDRFFAERPEGSVSTLKIQRTQQEDSAVYLCASSLTEYRDTQYFGPGTRLTVL.

This clone was counted a single time. CDR3 loop: CASSTPSGGGETQYF. The CDR3, as DNA: TGTGCCAGCAGCACACCTAGCGGGGGCGGCGAGACCCAGTACTTC. The chain couples TRBV7-9 to TRBJ2-5; 10 positions match TRBD2. The CDR3 contains 15 residues. V shed 5 bases and J 5 bases; nucleotides not matched to a gene: 8. In germline, CDR1 is SEHNR, CDR2 FQNEAQ (reference sequence).

V usage is TRBV29-1 and J usage is TRBJ1-2; 9 bases match TRBD1. V lost 8 bases to trimming and J lost 10 bases; unmatched junction nucleotides: 8. This CDR3 is 11 amino acids long. Germline-derived CDR1 and CDR2 are SQVTM and ANQGSEA. In DNA form, the CDR3 reads TGCAGCTTCAGACAGGGGGAGTACTACACCTTC. This codes for CSFRQGEYYTF.

The V call is TRBV5-1, the J call TRBJ2-7, with 10 bases matching TRBD2. Losses at the gene ends were 3 bases for V and 6 bases for J; bases not matched to a gene: 6. The CDR3 covers 14 residues. Germline V gene sequence: CDR1 SGHRS, CDR2 YFSETQ. This CDR3 reads CASSSGTSDSEQYF. The CDR3 nucleotides are TGCGCCAGCAGCTCCGGGACTAGCGATAGCGAGCAGTACTTC. Looking up the rest from reference TRBV5-1 and TRBJ2-7 gives the full variable domain: KAGVTQTPRYLIKTRGQQVTLSCSPISGHRSVSWYQQTPGQGLQFLFEYFSETQRNKGNFPGRFSGRQFSNSRSEMNVSTLELGDSALYLCASSSGTSDSEQYFGPGTRLTVT.